One sample yielded the 16 T cell receptor beta chains listed below, sequenced in a study of identifying expanded T cells in peripheral blood (dated by TCRdb to the late 2010s). Libraries were prepared through the immunoSEQ multiplex PCR assay. This immuneACCESS table, as held by TCRdb, lists in-frame sequences with V and J called but not all clones. Of the missing ones, under half trace to an unresolved V gene in checked studies; the others have no known cause. Recorded for this sample are 100,000 to 150,000 clones; 86% of them occurred a single time. The ten biggest clones cover about 8% of the sample. The source material was blood. These receptors all come from a person between 18 and 75 years old in good health.

V is TRBV5-1 and J is TRBJ2-4; maybe TRBD1 (6 bases). Germline V gene sequence: CDR1 SGHRS, CDR2 YFSETQ. Trimming shortened V by 5 bases and J by 5 bases, and 23 bases separated the two germline ends. CDR3 length: 17 residues. The CDR3 loop is CASRVDNVVAGENIQYF. CDR3 in DNA: TGCGCCAGCAGAGTTGATAACGTGGTTGCAGGGGAAAACATTCAGTACTTC.

The chain carries TRBV6-4 and TRBJ2-2, with TRBD2 matching over 11 bases. Germline loops: CDR1 MRHNA, CDR2 SNTAGT. V shed 5 bases and J 2 bases; nucleotides not matched to a gene: 4. The CDR3 loop spans 16 amino acids. The CDR3 nucleotides read TGTGCCAGCAGTTTGACTAGCGGGGCCAACACCGGGGAGCTGTTTTTT. Its translation is CASSLTSGANTGELFF.

This clone was seen a few times. The J gene is TRBJ2-2, the V gene TRBV7-3; 7 nucleotides align to TRBD1. This CDR3 contains 17 residues. The V gene end was trimmed by 4 bases and the J gene end by 0 bases; junction bases not matched to a gene: 8. Germline V gives CDR1 SGHTA, CDR2 FQGTGA. The CDR3 DNA reads as TGTGCCAGCAGCTCATCCGGGACAGTCGCGAACACCGGGGAGCTGTTTTTT. This translates into CASSSSGTVANTGELFF.

The chain uses TRBV28 and TRBJ2-3; possible D gene TRBD2, 6 bases. CDR1 is MDHEN, CDR2 SYDVKM, per germline. This CDR3 spans 15 amino acids. V dropped 3 bases and J dropped 6 bases, with 16 bases sitting between them. The CDR3 spells CASSLGKAGLDTQYF. CDR3 sequence (DNA): TGTGCCAGCAGTTTGGGGAAAGCGGGTCTGGATACGCAGTATTTT.

J is TRBJ2-2 and V is TRBV7-3, with D tentatively TRBD2 (6 bases). Trimming stripped 4 bases from V and 2 bases from J, with 8 bases between. Germline values: CDR1 SGHTA, CDR2 FQGTGA. The CDR3 runs to 14 residues. The CDR3 loop is CASSYGLNTGELFF. The CDR3, as DNA: TGTGCCAGCAGCTATGGACTAAACACCGGGGAGCTGTTTTTT.

The chain is built from TRBV10-3 and TRBJ2-7; tentative D call: TRBD1 (5 bases). CDR1 and CDR2 from the germline V gene are ENHRY and SYGVKD. The V end lost 1 base, the J end lost 5 bases, and 21 bases lay between the germline ends. The length of the CDR3 is 17 residues. CDR3: CAISELVGAVRVDEQYF. CDR3 bases: TGTGCCATCAGTGAGTTGGTAGGGGCCGTAAGAGTCGACGAGCAGTACTTC.

The chain has TRBV5-2 and TRBJ1-5. TRBV5-2 represents a pseudogene. The CDR3 runs to 14 residues. The chain's CDR3 is CASSFLQEGQPQHF. The CDR3 coding sequence is TGTGCCAGCAGCTTTCTACAGGAGGGGCAGCCCCAGCATTTT.

This clone was counted a few times. The chain combines TRBV7-9 with TRBJ2-1, with 8 bases matching TRBD2. Per germline, CDR1 SEHNR and CDR2 FQNEAQ (reference sequence). V was clipped by 5 bases and J by 5 bases; unmatched bases: 8. The CDR3 has 15 residues. CDR3 residues: CASSLYGTSNNEQFF. In DNA form, the CDR3 reads TGTGCCAGCAGCCTATACGGGACTAGTAACAATGAGCAGTTCTTC.

The V call is TRBV11-3, the J call TRBJ1-2; D is ambiguous. CDR3 length equals 15 residues. Germline values: CDR1 SGHNT, CDR2 YENEEA. V was cut by 0 bases and J by 2 bases, with 10 bases left in between. For the CDR3, the DNA is TGTGCCAGCAGCTTAGATCAGAAAGAAAACTATGGCTACACCTTC. Protein sequence: CASSLDQKENYGYTF.

The chain has TRBV27 and TRBJ1-2, with D unresolved. The CDR3 has 13 amino acids. V lost 6 bases to trimming and J lost 2 bases, with 10 bases between them. Germline V CDR1 and CDR2: MNHEY, SMNVEV (reference sequence). In DNA form, the CDR3 reads TGTGCCAGCAGCTCCACGGAGAACTATGGCTACACCTTC. Translation gives CASSSTENYGYTF.

The chain combines TRBV4-3 with TRBJ2-3, with 10 bases fitting TRBD2. From germline, CDR1 is LGHNA and CDR2 YSLEER. With V trimmed by 5 bases and J by 9 bases, 5 bases remained unmatched. The CDR3 is 13 residues long. The CDR3 DNA sequence: TGCGCCAGCAGCTCTAGCGGGGGTGGAACGCAGTATTTT. Translation: CASSSSGGGTQYF.

Only a few counts were recorded for this clone. Other DNA sequences within the sample encode an identical CDR3. This chain uses TRBV4-1 with TRBJ1-2; D is ambiguous. V shed 0 bases and J shed 1 base, with 3 bases lying between them. This CDR3 has 13 residues. In germline, CDR1 is MGHRA, CDR2 YSYEKL. The CDR3, as DNA: TGCGCCAGCAGCCAAGAGTATAACTATGGCTACACCTTC. Its translation: CASSQEYNYGYTF.

This clone was counted a single time. The chain combines TRBV28 with TRBJ1-4, with D perhaps TRBD1 (6 bases). This CDR3 contains 15 residues. The V end lost 6 bases, the J end lost 2 bases, and 13 bases lay between the germline ends. CDR1 is MDHEN, CDR2 SYDVKM, per germline. As DNA, the CDR3 is TGTGCCAGCAGCGACTCGGGGGCCACTAATGAAAAACTGTTTTTT. It is translated as CASSDSGATNEKLFF.

This chain joins TRBV11-2 and TRBJ2-1; 11 bases map to TRBD2. After removal of 4 bases from V and 4 bases from J, the junction contained 3 bases not matched to a gene. CDR1 is SGHAT and CDR2 is FQNNGV in the germline V gene. The CDR3 consists of 15 residues. CDR3 DNA sequence: TGTGCCAGCAGCTCCGGGACTAGCGGTTACAATGAGCAGTTCTTC. Translating it yields CASSSGTSGYNEQFF.

This clone turned up a few times. The rearrangement links TRBV29-1 to TRBJ2-2; no clear D gene. Germline V CDR1 and CDR2: SQVTM, ANQGSEA. The CDR3 spans 14 residues. Trimming removed 6 bases at V and 0 bases at J, with 11 bases between. Written as DNA, the CDR3 is TGCAGCGTGGGGAACGCCGCGAACACCGGGGAGCTGTTTTTT. Protein sequence: CSVGNAANTGELFF.

The chain is built from TRBV18 and TRBJ2-2; D is perhaps TRBD1 (5 bases). This CDR3 is built from 13 residues. Germline CDR1 and CDR2: KGHSH and LQKENI. V was clipped by 3 bases and J by 7 bases, with 9 bases between them. CDR3 in amino acids: CASSPSRGGELFF. In DNA, the CDR3 is TGTGCCAGCTCACCCTCTAGGGGCGGGGAGCTGTTTTTT.